Listed here are 3 T cell receptor beta chains from one sample, sequenced in a study of T cells expressing NK-cell markers. TCRdb re-called the 5' RACE reads, yielding one record per CDR3 amino acid sequence without DNA. The specimen's table records around 140,000 distinct CDR3 sequences. The source material was blood T cells: a sorted CD56 or NKG2C T cell subset, CD4+ or CD8+ T cells, or bulk PBMC T cells (not recorded which). Source of these receptors: a man aged 18-30 years in good health.

The chain is built from TRBV6-2 or TRBV6-3 and TRBJ2-1. The CDR3 length is 13 residues. Germline lookup yields CDR1 MNHEY and CDR2 SVGEGT. CDR3 sequence reads: CASSYSLKVEQFF.

CDR3 region: CASSQEALLALEQFF. The chain combines TRBV4-3 with TRBJ2-1; TCRdb's assignment of TRBD2 cannot be checked, as there is no DNA. CDR1 and CDR2 from the germline V gene are LGHNA and YSLEER. The CDR3 runs 15 residues.

The rearrangement joins TRBV6-5 to TRBJ1-1; TCRdb gives TRBD1 as the D gene, but with no DNA this cannot be confirmed. This CDR3 is built from 14 residues. In germline, CDR1 is MNHEY, CDR2 SVGAGI. CDR3 sequence reads: CASTSLSGRGVAFF.